This passage covers 20 T cell receptor beta chains from one sample sequenced in a study of Ad26.COV2.S vaccination and SARS-CoV-2 variants. Assay used: immunoSEQ multiplex PCR; TCRdb lists only in-frame clones, some missing. The repertoire holds some 45,000 clones, with approximately 80% as singletons. Source: peripheral blood, taken after recovery from COVID-19. These receptors were taken from a human donor who had recovered from COVID-19.

The J gene is TRBJ2-5, the V gene TRBV3-1 (or the pseudogene TRBV3-2); the D gene could be TRBD1 or TRBD2 (5 bases each). Germline loops: CDR1 LGHDT, CDR2 YNNKEL (reference sequence). This CDR3 comprises 14 residues. V was cut by 7 bases and J by 4 bases, with 16 bases left in between. This chain's CDR3 is CASNLRERGETQYF. The CDR3 nucleotides are TGTGCCAGCAATTTGCGTGAGAGGGGAGAGACCCAGTACTTC.

The chain has TRBV5-5 and TRBJ1-2; tentatively, D is TRBD1 (6 bases). The germline V gene has CDR1 SGHKS and CDR2 YYEKEE (reference sequence). Trimming removed 0 bases from V and 4 bases from J, with 13 bases in between. This CDR3 region has 15 residues. The CDR3 region is CASSLAGGGGYGYTF. In nucleotides, the CDR3 is TGTGCCAGCAGCTTGGCCGGCGGGGGCGGCTATGGCTACACCTTC.

This sequence joins TRBV6-5 and TRBJ1-1; D perhaps matches TRBD1 (5 bases). CDR1 and CDR2 from the germline V gene are MNHEY and SVGAGI. The CDR3 spans 16 residues. The germline V and J ends were trimmed by 2 bases and 3 bases, with 16 bases remaining between them. The chain's CDR3 is CASSYTRGSMDTEAFF. In DNA, the CDR3 is TGTGCCAGCAGTTACACGAGGGGATCGATGGACACTGAAGCTTTCTTT.

The rearrangement joins TRBV3-1 (or the pseudogene TRBV3-2) to TRBJ2-5; D remains unclear. Looked up from germline, CDR1 is LGHDT and CDR2 is YNNKEL (reference sequence). Deletions cut 1 base from V and 1 base from J, with 1 base between. There are 12 residues in the CDR3. The CDR3 DNA reads as TGTGCCAGCAGCCAAGGCCAAGAGACCCAGTACTTC. It translates to CASSQGQETQYF.

The rearrangement joins TRBV6-5 to TRBJ1-2; 7 bases fit TRBD1. CDR1 and CDR2 from the germline V gene are MNHEY and SVGAGI. The trim removed 4 bases at V and 7 bases at J, leaving 12 bases unmatched. The CDR3 loop spans 15 amino acids. The CDR3, as DNA: TGTGCCAGCAGTTCGAACTACAGGGGCGAGTCTGGCTACACCTTC. Translation gives CASSSNYRGESGYTF.

V usage is TRBV12-5 and J usage is TRBJ2-7; D is tentatively TRBD1 or TRBD2 (5 bases each). The CDR3 consists of 18 residues. The germline V gene has CDR1 LGHNT and CDR2 FRNRAP. Between the trimmed V and J ends, which lost 3 bases and 2 bases, there was a span of 23 bases. The CDR3: CASGLSFIAGSQAYEQYF. The CDR3 DNA reads as TGTGCTAGTGGTTTATCCTTCATCGCAGGGAGCCAAGCCTACGAGCAGTACTTC.

A word on this clone: Other DNA sequences from this sample encode an identical CDR3 as well. The chain combines TRBV7-9 with TRBJ1-5, with D perhaps matching TRBD1 (5 bases). Germline lookup yields CDR1 SEHNR and CDR2 FQNEAQ (reference sequence). The germline V and J ends were trimmed by 1 base and 7 bases, with 8 bases remaining between them. CDR3 length: 13 residues. The CDR3 nucleotides read TGTGCCAGCAGCTTAGGGGGGGGGCAGCCCCAGCATTTT. It yields the protein CASSLGGGQPQHF.

The V call is TRBV28, the J call TRBJ1-2, with 7 bases identical to TRBD1. This CDR3 contains 15 residues. With 6 bases clipped from V and 2 bases from J, the junction kept 9 bases outside the gene matches. Germline loops: CDR1 MDHEN, CDR2 SYDVKM. This chain's CDR3 is CASRSTGTANYGYTF. The CDR3 coding sequence is TGTGCCAGCAGATCAACCGGGACAGCAAACTATGGCTACACCTTC.

The chain recombines TRBV30 with TRBJ1-6; D might be TRBD1 (6 bases). The CDR3 is 14 residues long. The germline V and J ends were trimmed by 5 bases and 9 bases, with 17 bases remaining between them. Germline CDR1 reads GTSNPN; CDR2 reads SVGIG (reference sequence). The CDR3 sequence: CAWSAGASSSPLHF. Written as DNA, the CDR3 is TGTGCCTGGTCTGCGGGGGCTAGTAGTTCACCCCTCCACTTT.

J is TRBJ1-2 and V is TRBV24-1, with D unclear. The V gene lost 5 bases and the J gene lost 2 bases, with 8 bases spanning the gap. Germline V gene data show CDR1 as KGHDR and CDR2 as SFDVKD. The CDR3 sequence is 13 residues long. The DNA for the CDR3 is TGTGCCACCAGTGCGGGCAGCAACTATGGCTACACCTTC. This gives the protein CATSAGSNYGYTF.

In this sample, this clone turned up a few times. V and J are TRBV5-1 and TRBJ1-6; 9 bases match TRBD1. The CDR3 consists of 17 residues. From germline, CDR1 is SGHRS and CDR2 YFSETQ. V trimming: 4 bases; J trimming: 7 bases; junction bases outside the gene matches: 12. The CDR3 sequence: CASSASGTGSRNSPLHF. CDR3 nucleotides: TGCGCCAGCAGCGCCTCCGGGACAGGGTCACGAAATTCACCCCTCCACTTT.

The chain uses TRBV11-2 and TRBJ2-5; no clear D gene. The length of the CDR3 is 12 residues. Trimming left V 5 bases short and J 0 bases short, with 4 bases between. From germline, CDR1 is SGHAT and CDR2 FQNNGV. In DNA form, the CDR3 reads TGTGCCAGCAGCCGTTACCAAGAGACCCAGTACTTC. Protein: CASSRYQETQYF.

The chain joins TRBV11-1 to TRBJ1-2; 7 bases align to TRBD1. Germline values: CDR1 SGHAT, CDR2 FQDESV (reference sequence). V lost 5 bases to trimming and J lost 4 bases; unmatched junction nucleotides: 10. The CDR3 spans 15 residues. CDR3 amino acids: CASSTAGGSTYGYTF. DNA for the CDR3: TGTGCCAGCAGCACCGCAGGGGGTTCGACCTATGGCTACACCTTC.

The chain combines TRBV24-1 with TRBJ2-3, with 8 bases identical to TRBD1. The V gene end was trimmed by 2 bases and the J gene end by 8 bases; junction bases not matched to a gene: 8. The CDR3 runs to 15 residues. Germline CDR1 and CDR2: KGHDR and SFDVKD. CDR3 in amino acids: CATSDSHRGIGTQYF. CDR3 nucleotides: TGTGCCACCAGTGATTCGCACAGGGGGATCGGTACGCAGTATTTT.

CDR3 in DNA: TGTGCCAGCTCAGAGTTACAGGGTAGTGGCGACTCACCCCTCCACTTT. Its translation: CASSELQGSGDSPLHF. The chain joins TRBV18 to TRBJ1-6, with a possible D match to TRBD1 (6 bases). CDR1 is KGHSH, CDR2 LQKENI, per germline. With 5 bases removed from V and 10 bases from J, the gap between germline ends came to 21 bases. This CDR3 has 16 residues. The full variable domain, rest sourced from reference TRBV18 and TRBJ1-6, is NAGVMQNPRHLVRRRGQEARLRCSPMKGHSHVYWYRQLPEEGLKFMVYLQKENIIDESGMPKERFSAEFPKEGPSILRIQQVVRGDSAAYFCASSELQGSGDSPLHFGNGTRLTVT.

This rearrangement joins TRBV29-1 to TRBJ1-1; the D is unclear. The V end lost 2 bases, the J end lost 3 bases, and 13 bases lay between the germline ends. Germline loops: CDR1 SQVTM, CDR2 ANQGSEA. The CDR3 runs to 14 residues. Written as DNA, the CDR3 is TGCAGCGTTGAAAAGGCCTATGGGTACACTGAAGCTTTCTTT. This encodes CSVEKAYGYTEAFF. The whole variable domain, filled in from reference TRBV29-1 and TRBJ1-1, reads SAVISQKPSRDICQRGTSLTIQCQVDSQVTMMFWYRQQPGQSLTLIATANQGSEATYESGFVIDKFPISRPNLTFSTLTVSNMSPEDSSIYLCSVEKAYGYTEAFFGQGTRLTVV.

V usage is TRBV2 and J usage is TRBJ1-5, with 7 bases matching TRBD1. Germline V lookup: CDR1 SNHLY, CDR2 FYNNEI. The CDR3 totals 15 residues. J gave up 3 bases and V 5 bases, and 7 bases lay outside the gene matches. The chain's CDR3 is CASSWDSASNQPQHF. The CDR3 DNA sequence: TGTGCCAGCAGTTGGGACAGCGCTTCCAATCAGCCCCAGCATTTT.

The table lists this clone with many counts. The genes are TRBV28 and TRBJ1-1; TRBD1 matches 9 bases. V was pared by 5 bases and J by 0 bases, with 7 bases of the junction left unmatched. Germline V gene data show CDR1 as MDHEN and CDR2 as SYDVKM. The CDR3 runs 16 residues. CDR3 sequence (DNA): TGTGCCAGCAGTCCCAACAGGGGGCAGATGAACACTGAAGCTTTCTTT. Amino acid sequence: CASSPNRGQMNTEAFF.

The J gene is TRBJ1-1, the V gene TRBV4-2; D not certain. The CDR3 contains 16 residues. Looked up from germline, CDR1 is LGHNA and CDR2 is YNFKEQ. V lost 4 bases, J lost 0 bases, and 15 bases lay in between. Here the CDR3 reads CASSPETRDMNTEAFF. The CDR3 region has the DNA TGTGCCAGCAGCCCTGAGACAAGAGACATGAACACTGAAGCTTTCTTT.

CDR3 DNA: TGTGCCAGCAGGGGGATGAGGCAGCCCCAGCATTTT. Translation: CASRGMRQPQHF. The rearrangement uses TRBV12-3 or TRBV12-4 and TRBJ1-5; D ambiguous. Deletions cut 6 bases from V and 7 bases from J, with 10 bases between. The CDR3 has 12 residues.